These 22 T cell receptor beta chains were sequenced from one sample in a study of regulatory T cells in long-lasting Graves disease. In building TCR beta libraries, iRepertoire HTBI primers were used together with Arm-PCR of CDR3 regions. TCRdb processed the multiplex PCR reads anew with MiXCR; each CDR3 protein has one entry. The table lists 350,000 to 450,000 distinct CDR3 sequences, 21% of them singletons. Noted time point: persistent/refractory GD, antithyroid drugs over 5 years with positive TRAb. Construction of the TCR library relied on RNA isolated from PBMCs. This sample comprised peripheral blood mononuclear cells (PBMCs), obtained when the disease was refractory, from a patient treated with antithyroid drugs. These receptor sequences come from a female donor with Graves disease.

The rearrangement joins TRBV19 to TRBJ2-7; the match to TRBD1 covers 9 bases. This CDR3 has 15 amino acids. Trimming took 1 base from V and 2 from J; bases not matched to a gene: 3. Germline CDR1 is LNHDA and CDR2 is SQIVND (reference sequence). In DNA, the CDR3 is TGTGCCAGTAGTATAGCGGGACAGGGAGCCTACGAGCAGTACTTC. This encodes CASSIAGQGAYEQYF.

CDR3 loop: CASSLIRQGTETQYF. The CDR3 nucleotides read TGTGCCAGCAGCTTAATAAGACAGGGGACGGAGACCCAGTACTTC. The rearrangement joins TRBV6-2 or TRBV6-3 to TRBJ2-5; the match to TRBD1 covers 8 bases. The V gene end was trimmed by 6 bases and the J gene end by 5 bases; junction bases not matched to a gene: 11. Per germline, CDR1 MNHEY and CDR2 SVGEGT. The CDR3 loop spans 15 amino acids.

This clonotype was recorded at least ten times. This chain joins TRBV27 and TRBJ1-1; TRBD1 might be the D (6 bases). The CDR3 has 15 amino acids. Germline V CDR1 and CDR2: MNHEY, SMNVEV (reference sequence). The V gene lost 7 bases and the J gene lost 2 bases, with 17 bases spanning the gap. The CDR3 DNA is TGTGCCAGCAACCCTACGGGACACATTAACACTGAAGCTTTCTTT. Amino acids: CASNPTGHINTEAFF.

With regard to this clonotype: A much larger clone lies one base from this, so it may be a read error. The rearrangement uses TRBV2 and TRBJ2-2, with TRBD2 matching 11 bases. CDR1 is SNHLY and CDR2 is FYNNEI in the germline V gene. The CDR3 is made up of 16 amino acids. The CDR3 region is CASSDRLAGGAGELVF. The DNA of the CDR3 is TGTGCCAGCAGTGATAGGCTAGCGGGAGGAGCCGGGGAGCTGGTTTTT.

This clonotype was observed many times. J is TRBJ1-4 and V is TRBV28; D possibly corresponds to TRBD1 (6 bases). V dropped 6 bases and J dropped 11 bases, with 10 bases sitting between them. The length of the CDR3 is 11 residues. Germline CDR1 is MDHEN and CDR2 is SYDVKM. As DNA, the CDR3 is TGTGCCAGCAGGGGACAAAAGAAACTGTTTTTT. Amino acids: CASRGQKKLFF.

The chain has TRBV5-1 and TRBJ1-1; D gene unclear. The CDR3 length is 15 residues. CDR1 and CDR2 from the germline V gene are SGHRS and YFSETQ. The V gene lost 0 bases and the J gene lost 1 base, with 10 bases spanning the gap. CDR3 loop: CASSLAYGENTEAFF. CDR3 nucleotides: TGCGCCAGCAGCTTGGCTTACGGAGAGAACACTGAAGCTTTCTTT.

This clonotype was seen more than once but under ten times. CDR3 DNA: TGTGCCAGCAGCCGGACTAGCGGGGATCAAGAGACCCAGTACTTC. Its translation: CASSRTSGDQETQYF. The V and J genes are TRBV2 and TRBJ2-5; 12 bases are shared with TRBD2. V lost 6 bases, J lost 2 bases, and 4 bases stayed unmatched. Per the germline V gene, CDR1 is SNHLY and CDR2 is FYNNEI. The CDR3 has 15 amino acids.

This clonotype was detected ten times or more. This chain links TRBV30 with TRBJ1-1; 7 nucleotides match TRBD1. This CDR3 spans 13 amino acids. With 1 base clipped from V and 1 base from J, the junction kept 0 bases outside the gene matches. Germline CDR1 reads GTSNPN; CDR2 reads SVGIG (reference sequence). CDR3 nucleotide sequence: TGTGCCTGGAGTGGACAGGGGAACACTGAAGCTTTCTTT. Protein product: CAWSGQGNTEAFF.

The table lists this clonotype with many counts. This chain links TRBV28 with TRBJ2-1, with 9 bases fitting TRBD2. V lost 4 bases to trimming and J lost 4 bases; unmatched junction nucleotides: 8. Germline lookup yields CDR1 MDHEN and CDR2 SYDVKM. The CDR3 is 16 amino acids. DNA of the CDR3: TGTGCCAGCAGTTCCCGTGGCCTAGCGGGATACAATGAGCAGTTCTTC. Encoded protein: CASSSRGLAGYNEQFF. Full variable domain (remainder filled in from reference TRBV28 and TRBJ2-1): DVKVTQSSRYLVKRTGEKVFLECVQDMDHENMFWYRQDPGLGLRLIYFSYDVKMKEKGDIPEGYSVSREKKERFSLILESASTNQTSMYLCASSSRGLAGYNEQFFGPGTRLTVL.

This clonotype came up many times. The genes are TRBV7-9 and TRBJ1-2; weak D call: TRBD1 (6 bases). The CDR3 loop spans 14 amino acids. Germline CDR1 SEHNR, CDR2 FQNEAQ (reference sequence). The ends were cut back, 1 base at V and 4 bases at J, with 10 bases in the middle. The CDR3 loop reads CASSLGGQSYGYTF. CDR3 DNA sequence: TGTGCCAGCAGCTTAGGGGGGCAGAGCTATGGCTACACCTTC.

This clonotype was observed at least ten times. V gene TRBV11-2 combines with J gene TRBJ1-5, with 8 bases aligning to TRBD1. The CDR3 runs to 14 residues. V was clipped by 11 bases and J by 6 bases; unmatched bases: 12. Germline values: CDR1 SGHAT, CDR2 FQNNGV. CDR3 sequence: CASSPGQGAQPQHF. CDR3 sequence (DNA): TGTGCCTCATCACCAGGCCAGGGGGCTCAGCCCCAGCATTTT.

The CDR3 here is CASGGYRDTEAFF. CDR3 in DNA: TGTGCCAGCGGGGGTTACCGGGACACTGAAGCTTTCTTT. The rearrangement uses TRBV2 and TRBJ1-1; weak D call: TRBD1 (5 bases). This CDR3 has 13 amino acids. Germline loops: CDR1 SNHLY, CDR2 FYNNEI. Trimming cost V 8 bases and J 3 bases, with 13 bases left between them.

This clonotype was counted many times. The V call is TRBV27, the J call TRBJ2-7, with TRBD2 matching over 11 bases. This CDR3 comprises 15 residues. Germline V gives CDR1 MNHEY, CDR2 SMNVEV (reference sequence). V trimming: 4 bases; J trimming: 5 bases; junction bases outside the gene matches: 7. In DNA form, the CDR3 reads TGTGCCAGCAGTTCTCCGGGACTAGCGGTTGACGAGCAGTACTTC. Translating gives CASSSPGLAVDEQYF.

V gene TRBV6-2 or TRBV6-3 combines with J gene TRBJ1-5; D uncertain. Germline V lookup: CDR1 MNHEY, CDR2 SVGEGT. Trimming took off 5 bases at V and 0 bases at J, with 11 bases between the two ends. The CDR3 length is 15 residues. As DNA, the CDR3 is TGTGCCAGCAGTGATGGGCTTACTAGCAATCAGCCCCAGCATTTT. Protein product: CASSDGLTSNQPQHF.

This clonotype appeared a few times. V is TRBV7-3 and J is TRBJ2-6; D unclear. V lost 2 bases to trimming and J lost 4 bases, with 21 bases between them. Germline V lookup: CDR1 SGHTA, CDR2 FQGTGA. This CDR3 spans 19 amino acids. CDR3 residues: CASSLAPLSGGYGANVLTF. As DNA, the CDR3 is TGTGCCAGCAGCTTAGCGCCCCTAAGTGGTGGGTACGGGGCCAACGTCCTGACTTTC.

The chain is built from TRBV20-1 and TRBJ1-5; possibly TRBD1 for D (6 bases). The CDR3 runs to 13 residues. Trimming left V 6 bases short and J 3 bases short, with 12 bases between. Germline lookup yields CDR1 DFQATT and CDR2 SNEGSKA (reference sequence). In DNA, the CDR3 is TGCAGTGCAGATACAGGGTACAATCAGCCCCAGCATTTT. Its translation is CSADTGYNQPQHF.

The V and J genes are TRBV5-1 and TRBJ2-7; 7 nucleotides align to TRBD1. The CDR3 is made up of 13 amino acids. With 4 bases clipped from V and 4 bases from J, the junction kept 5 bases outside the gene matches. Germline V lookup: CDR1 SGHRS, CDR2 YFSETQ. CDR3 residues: CASSPEQGYEQYF. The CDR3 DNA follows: TGCGCCAGCAGCCCAGAACAGGGGTACGAGCAGTACTTC.

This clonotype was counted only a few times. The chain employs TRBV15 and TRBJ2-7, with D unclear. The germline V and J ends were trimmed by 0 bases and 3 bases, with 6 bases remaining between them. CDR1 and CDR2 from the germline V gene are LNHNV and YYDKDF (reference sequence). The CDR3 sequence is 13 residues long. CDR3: CATSRDLRYEQYF. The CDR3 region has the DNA TGTGCCACCAGCAGAGATTTACGCTACGAGCAGTACTTC.

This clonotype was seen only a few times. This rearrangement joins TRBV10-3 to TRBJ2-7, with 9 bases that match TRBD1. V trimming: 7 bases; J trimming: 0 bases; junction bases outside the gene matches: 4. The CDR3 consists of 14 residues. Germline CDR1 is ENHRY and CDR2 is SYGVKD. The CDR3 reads CAITADRGSYEQYF. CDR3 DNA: TGTGCCATCACCGCGGACAGGGGCTCCTACGAGCAGTACTTC.

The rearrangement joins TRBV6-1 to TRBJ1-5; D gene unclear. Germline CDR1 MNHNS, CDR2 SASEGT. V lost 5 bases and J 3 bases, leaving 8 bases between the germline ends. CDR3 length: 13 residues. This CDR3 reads CASSIGDNQPQHF. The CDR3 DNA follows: TGTGCCAGCAGTATCGGGGACAATCAGCCCCAGCATTTT.

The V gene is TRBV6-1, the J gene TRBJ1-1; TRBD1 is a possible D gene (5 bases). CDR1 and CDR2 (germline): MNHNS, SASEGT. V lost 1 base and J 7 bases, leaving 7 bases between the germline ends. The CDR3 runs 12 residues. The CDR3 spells CASSEGGVEAFF. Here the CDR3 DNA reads TGTGCCAGCAGTGAAGGGGGGGTTGAAGCTTTCTTT.

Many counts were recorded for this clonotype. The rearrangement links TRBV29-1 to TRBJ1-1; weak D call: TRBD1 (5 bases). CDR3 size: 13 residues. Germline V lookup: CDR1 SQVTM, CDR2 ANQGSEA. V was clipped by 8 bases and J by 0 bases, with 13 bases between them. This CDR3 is CSSRGEMNTEAFF. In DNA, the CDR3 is TGCAGCTCACGGGGGGAGATGAACACTGAAGCTTTCTTT.